This entry lists 28 T cell receptor beta chains sequenced from one sample in a study of blood T cell repertoires in COVID-19. Profiling relied on immunoSEQ multiplex PCR, and the TCRdb table lists in-frame clones only, not all of them. In the table there are approximately 230,000 clones, about nine tenths of which are singletons. Sequences were obtained from PBMCs or T cells enriched from blood (not recorded which). The origin of the receptors is a man aged 35 to 55 who had recovered from COVID-19.

V gene TRBV5-1 combines with J gene TRBJ2-2; 13 positions agree with TRBD2. This CDR3 contains 18 residues. Germline CDR1 reads SGHRS; CDR2 reads YFSETQ. V was pared by 4 bases and J by 1 base, with 7 bases of the junction left unmatched. This chain's CDR3 is CASSQLGLAGKNTGELFF. CDR3 in DNA: TGCGCCAGCAGCCAACTGGGACTAGCGGGGAAGAACACCGGGGAGCTGTTTTTT.

The chain couples TRBV19 to TRBJ1-1; 7 positions agree with TRBD1. Trimming removed 7 bases from V and 1 base from J; junction bases left unmatched: 6. The germline V gene has CDR1 LNHDA and CDR2 SQIVND (reference sequence). This CDR3 region has 14 residues. The CDR3 DNA is TGTGCCAGTACAATGACAGGGTGGAACACTGAAGCTTTCTTT. Its translation is CASTMTGWNTEAFF. Full variable domain (remainder filled in from reference TRBV19 and TRBJ1-1): DGGITQSPKYLFRKEGQNVTLSCEQNLNHDAMYWYRQDPGQGLRLIYYSQIVNDFQKGDIAEGYSVSREKKESFPLTVTSAQKNPTAFYLCASTMTGWNTEAFFGQGTRLTVV.

The V and J genes are TRBV9 and TRBJ1-1; a weak D match, TRBD1 (5 bases). V shed 4 bases and J shed 6 bases, with 16 bases lying between them. This CDR3 region has 14 residues. Looked up from germline, CDR1 is SGDLS and CDR2 is YYNGEE. The CDR3 coding sequence is TGTGCCAGCAGCCCATACTTGGGGCTGTCTGAAGCTTTCTTT. Translation: CASSPYLGLSEAFF.

This clone was recorded once. The rearrangement uses TRBV2 and TRBJ1-5; D not certain. The CDR3 contains 13 residues. The germline V gene has CDR1 SNHLY and CDR2 FYNNEI. The germline V and J ends were trimmed by 4 bases and 9 bases, with 13 bases remaining between them. This chain's CDR3 is CASSGTPGGPQHF. CDR3 bases: TGTGCCAGCAGTGGGACGCCAGGAGGGCCCCAGCATTTT.

The V call is TRBV28, the J call TRBJ2-7; D might be TRBD2 (6 bases). Germline loops: CDR1 MDHEN, CDR2 SYDVKM. V shed 6 bases and J shed 3 bases, with 9 bases lying between them. This CDR3 spans 12 amino acids. CDR3 coding DNA: TGTGCCAGCAGACCGACTAGCTACGAGCAGTACTTC. As protein: CASRPTSYEQYF.

This rearrangement joins TRBV6-2 or TRBV6-3 to TRBJ2-1, with 12 bases that match TRBD2. From germline, CDR1 is MNHEY and CDR2 SVGEGT. The CDR3 has 15 residues. The junction had 10 bases not matched to a gene; V was cut back by 6 bases and J by 10 bases. CDR3 DNA sequence: TGTGCCAGCAGCTCGCTAGCGGGGGGGCCGAGGGAGCAGTTCTTC. Residues: CASSSLAGGPREQFF.

This rearrangement joins TRBV6-2 or TRBV6-3 to TRBJ1-1, with no clear D. Deletions cut 6 bases from V and 5 bases from J, with 13 bases between. CDR1 and CDR2 (germline): MNHEY, SVGEGT. This CDR3 region has 13 residues. The DNA of the CDR3 is TGTGCCAGCAGCCGCGGATCGTGGACTGAAGCTTTCTTT. Its protein product is CASSRGSWTEAFF.

V gene TRBV5-6 combines with J gene TRBJ1-4; D may be TRBD1 (6 bases). CDR3 length: 13 residues. The germline V gene has CDR1 SGHDT and CDR2 YYEEEE. Trimming removed 4 bases from V and 8 bases from J, with 12 bases in between. CDR3 amino acids: CASSRRQDEKLFF. DNA of the CDR3: TGTGCCAGCAGCCGGCGACAGGACGAAAAACTGTTTTTT.

This chain joins TRBV11-2 and TRBJ2-5, with 8 positions matching TRBD2. This CDR3 has 16 residues. Germline CDR1 SGHAT, CDR2 FQNNGV. Unmatched junction bases numbered 8, after V lost 4 bases and J lost 1 base. In DNA form, the CDR3 reads TGTGCCAGCAGCTCAGAAGCGGGGGTGGGCCAAGAGACCCAGTACTTC. It encodes CASSSEAGVGQETQYF.

The chain uses TRBV2 and TRBJ2-1, with 12 bases aligning to TRBD2. Germline lookup yields CDR1 SNHLY and CDR2 FYNNEI. V dropped 7 bases and J dropped 8; count of bases not matched to a gene: 9. CDR3 length: 15 residues. CDR3 sequence: CASTNGLAGMDEQFF. CDR3 coding DNA: TGTGCCAGCACCAACGGACTAGCGGGGATGGATGAGCAGTTCTTC. The whole variable domain, filled in from reference TRBV2 and TRBJ2-1, reads EPEVTQTPSHQVTQMGQEVILRCVPISNHLYFYWYRQILGQKVEFLVSFYNNEISEKSEIFDDQFSVERPDGSNFTLKIRSTKLEDSAMYFCASTNGLAGMDEQFFGPGTRLTVL.

The chain employs TRBV7-6 and TRBJ2-7; tentatively, D is TRBD2 (6 bases). The CDR3 extends over 14 amino acids. V lost 1 base, J lost 5 bases, and 12 bases lay in between. CDR1 is SGHVS and CDR2 is FNYEAQ in the germline V gene. CDR3 in DNA: TGTGCCAGCAGCTTAGAGGGCGGAGGGGACGAGCAGTACTTC. As protein: CASSLEGGGDEQYF.

The chain uses TRBV28 and TRBJ1-2, with D possibly matching TRBD1 (6 bases). The length of the CDR3 is 14 residues. The V end was cut by 6 bases, the J end by 5 bases, with 16 bases between. CDR1 is MDHEN and CDR2 is SYDVKM in the germline V gene. CDR3 sequence: CASRVAGTRYGYTF. The DNA for the CDR3 is TGTGCCAGCAGGGTCGCCGGGACAAGGTATGGCTACACCTTC.

The V and J genes are TRBV28 and TRBJ1-1, with 7 bases fitting TRBD1. The germline CDR1 and CDR2 sequences are MDHEN and SYDVKM. The V and J ends lost 4 bases and 5 bases, in that order; junction bases with no gene match: 4. The CDR3 is made up of 13 amino acids. CDR3 nucleotide sequence: TGTGCCAGCAGTTCGCAGGGGGAAACTGAAGCTTTCTTT. Its protein product is CASSSQGETEAFF.

The rearrangement links TRBV2 to TRBJ1-5, with TRBD1 matching over 9 bases. Trimming at V came to 6 bases and at J to 1 base, leaving 4 bases not matched to a gene. The CDR3 sequence is 15 residues long. Germline V lookup: CDR1 SNHLY, CDR2 FYNNEI. The CDR3 bases are TGTGCCAGCAGCCCCGGGACAGGGAGCAATCAGCCCCAGCATTTT. Amino acids: CASSPGTGSNQPQHF.

The chain carries TRBV5-4 and TRBJ2-7, with 7 bases identical to TRBD2. V dropped 1 base and J dropped 5; count of bases not matched to a gene: 6. CDR3 length: 14 residues. The germline CDR1 and CDR2 sequences are SGHNT and YYREEE (reference sequence). In nucleotides, the CDR3 is TGTGCCAGCAGCTTGTCGGGGGGTAGAGACGAGCAGTACTTC. This codes for CASSLSGGRDEQYF.

The genes are TRBV2 and TRBJ1-6; a weak D match, TRBD1 (6 bases). The CDR3 contains 14 residues. The V gene lost 6 bases and the J gene lost 6 bases, with 12 bases spanning the gap. Germline lookup yields CDR1 SNHLY and CDR2 FYNNEI. This CDR3 is CASRRTDINSPLHF. CDR3 DNA sequence: TGTGCCAGCAGACGGACAGACATTAATTCACCCCTCCACTTT.

A few counts support this clone. This chain joins TRBV5-1 and TRBJ1-4, with D perhaps TRBD1 (5 bases). V was shortened by 4 bases and J by 4 bases, with 11 bases between the two germline ends. The CDR3 covers 14 residues. Per the germline V gene, CDR1 is SGHRS and CDR2 is YFSETQ. The CDR3 reads CASSPMTVNEKLFF. The DNA of the CDR3 is TGCGCCAGCAGCCCCATGACAGTTAATGAAAAACTGTTTTTT.

The V gene is TRBV7-2, the J gene TRBJ1-1, with 7 bases matching TRBD1. Germline V gene sequence: CDR1 SGHTA, CDR2 FQGNSA. The CDR3 spans 15 residues. V dropped 5 bases and J dropped 5; count of bases not matched to a gene: 11. CDR3 bases: TGTGCCAGCAGCAAATGGGCCAGGGGGGAAACTGAAGCTTTCTTT. Its protein product is CASSKWARGETEAFF.

This rearrangement joins TRBV6-5 to TRBJ1-4; the match to TRBD1 covers 7 bases. CDR1 MNHEY and CDR2 SVGAGI come from the germline V gene. CDR3 length: 16 residues. V lost 2 bases, J lost 6 bases, and 9 bases stayed unmatched. The CDR3 loop reads CASSYAMRGLDEKLFF. The DNA for the CDR3 is TGTGCCAGCAGTTACGCGATGAGGGGGCTCGATGAAAAACTGTTTTTT.

A word on this clone: Other DNA sequences in the sample encode the same CDR3. J is TRBJ2-7 and V is TRBV2; D is unresolved. This CDR3 region has 11 residues. Germline V gives CDR1 SNHLY, CDR2 FYNNEI. The ends were cut back, 4 bases at V and 4 bases at J, with 5 bases in the middle. CDR3 residues: CASSGTYEQYF. CDR3 nucleotide sequence: TGTGCCAGCAGTGGTACTTACGAGCAGTACTTC. Combining the CDR3 with reference TRBV2 and TRBJ2-7 gives the whole variable domain EPEVTQTPSHQVTQMGQEVILRCVPISNHLYFYWYRQILGQKVEFLVSFYNNEISEKSEIFDDQFSVERPDGSNFTLKIRSTKLEDSAMYFCASSGTYEQYFGPGTRLTVT.

This clone was detected only a few times. The chain combines TRBV7-8 with TRBJ1-1, with TRBD1 matching 7 bases. Germline loops: CDR1 SGHVS, CDR2 FQNEAQ. The V and J ends lost 2 bases and 5 bases, in that order; junction bases with no gene match: 8. The CDR3 spans 15 residues. The CDR3 loop is CASSLTTGEGTEAFF. CDR3 coding DNA: TGTGCCAGCAGCTTAACTACAGGGGAAGGGACTGAAGCTTTCTTT. The entire variable domain, with the rest obtained from reference TRBV7-8 and TRBJ1-1, is as follows: GAGVSQSPRYKVAKRGQDVALRCDPISGHVSLFWYQQALGQGPEFLTYFQNEAQLDKSGLPSDRFFAERPEGSVSTLKIQRTQQEDSAVYLCASSLTTGEGTEAFFGQGTRLTVV.

This clone showed up just once. V gene TRBV20-1 combines with J gene TRBJ2-7; no firm D call. The CDR3 spans 10 residues. Per germline, CDR1 DFQATT and CDR2 SNEGSKA (reference sequence). V was pared by 6 bases and J by 3 bases, with 6 bases between. CDR3 coding DNA: TGCAGTGCCTCACTCTACGAGCAGTACTTC. It encodes CSASLYEQYF.

This clone is a singleton in its sample. V and J are TRBV4-3 and TRBJ2-5, with 13 bases fitting TRBD2. The CDR3 extends over 17 amino acids. Unmatched junction bases numbered 8, after V lost 0 bases and J lost 7 bases. In germline, CDR1 is LGHNA, CDR2 YSLEER. For the CDR3, the DNA is TGCGCCAGCAGCCAAGATAAACTAGCGGGGGGGCATGGGACCCAGTACTTC. Its protein is CASSQDKLAGGHGTQYF.

V is TRBV14 and J is TRBJ1-1, with a weak D call TRBD1 (5 bases). Per germline, CDR1 SGHDN and CDR2 FVKESK. The CDR3 spans 16 residues. With 0 bases removed from V and 1 base from J, the gap between germline ends came to 12 bases. The CDR3 protein is CASSQDGTGRNTEAFF. DNA for the CDR3: TGTGCCAGCAGCCAAGATGGTACAGGTCGGAACACTGAAGCTTTCTTT.

V gene TRBV30 combines with J gene TRBJ1-3; weak D call: TRBD1 (5 bases). Trimming removed 4 bases at V and 2 bases at J, with 6 bases between. The germline V gene has CDR1 GTSNPN and CDR2 SVGIG (reference sequence). The CDR3 loop spans 12 amino acids. The CDR3 is CAWIGAGNTIYF. CDR3 sequence (DNA): TGTGCCTGGATAGGGGCTGGAAACACCATATATTTT. Based on the CDR3 plus reference TRBV30 and TRBJ1-3, the full variable domain is SQTIHQWPATLVQPVGSPLSLECTVEGTSNPNLYWYRQAAGRGLQLLFYSVGIGQISSEVPQNLSASRPQDRQFILSSKKLLLSDSGFYLCAWIGAGNTIYFGEGSWLTVV.

The chain carries TRBV5-1 and TRBJ2-3; weak D call: TRBD2 (5 bases). The germline gives CDR1 SGHRS, CDR2 YFSETQ. The V end lost 8 bases, the J end lost 0 bases, and 16 bases lay between the germline ends. This CDR3 contains 15 residues. Here the CDR3 reads CASTADGGSTDTQYF. Here the CDR3 DNA reads TGCGCCAGTACCGCGGACGGAGGAAGCACAGATACGCAGTATTTT.

V is TRBV2 and J is TRBJ2-1; 7 bases are a match to TRBD1. CDR3 length equals 14 residues. The germline gives CDR1 SNHLY, CDR2 FYNNEI. With V trimmed by 11 bases and J by 8 bases, 15 bases remained unmatched. The CDR3 is CASIPRDSIYEQFF. The CDR3 nucleotides read TGTGCCTCCATCCCGAGGGACAGTATCTATGAGCAGTTCTTC. The entire variable domain, with the rest obtained from reference TRBV2 and TRBJ2-1, is as follows: EPEVTQTPSHQVTQMGQEVILRCVPISNHLYFYWYRQILGQKVEFLVSFYNNEISEKSEIFDDQFSVERPDGSNFTLKIRSTKLEDSAMYFCASIPRDSIYEQFFGPGTRLTVL.

This chain connects TRBV5-8 to TRBJ1-4; D is unclear. The CDR3 runs to 15 residues. Germline V gives CDR1 SGHTS, CDR2 YDEGEE. Trimming left V 4 bases short and J 8 bases short, with 18 bases between. This CDR3 is CASSGGQLVGEKLFF. For the CDR3, the DNA is TGTGCCAGCAGCGGCGGGCAGCTCGTTGGCGAAAAACTGTTTTTT.